The clone carrying this TCR beta chain was observed at least ten times. The data were obtained in a study of blood T cells in healthy people across ages. J was trimmed by 3 bases and V by 1 base; bases with no gene match: 6. The CDR3 is 16 amino acids. CDR1 and CDR2 (germline): SGHTA, FQGNSA. PCR was performed a second time for 7 to 11 cycles using a sample-barcoded 5' primer and a J-beta primer mix. TCRdb passed the 5' RACE reads through MiXCR, listing each CDR3 protein once. The repertoire holds 850,000 or so distinct CDR3 sequences, with 29% as singletons. The V gene is TRBV7-2, the J gene TRBJ2-3, with 8 bases identical to TRBD2. The TCR sequence derives from a woman aged 80 or older in good health. The source material was blood. The CDR3 sequence is CASSLGTGGRTDTQYF. In DNA form, the CDR3 reads TGTGCCAGCAGCTTAGGGACGGGGGGGAGGACAGATACGCAGTATTTT.